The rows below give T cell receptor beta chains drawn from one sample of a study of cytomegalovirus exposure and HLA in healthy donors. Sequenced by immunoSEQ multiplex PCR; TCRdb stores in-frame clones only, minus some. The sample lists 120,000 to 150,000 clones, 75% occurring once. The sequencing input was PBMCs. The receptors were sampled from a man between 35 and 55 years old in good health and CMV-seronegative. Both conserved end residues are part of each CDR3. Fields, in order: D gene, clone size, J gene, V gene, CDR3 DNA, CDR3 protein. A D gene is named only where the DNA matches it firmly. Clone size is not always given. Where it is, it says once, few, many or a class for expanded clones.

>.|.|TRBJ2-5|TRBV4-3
TGCGCCAGCAGCCAAGATTTTTCGGGGTTCCGGGAGACCCAGTACTTC
CASSQDFSGFRETQYF
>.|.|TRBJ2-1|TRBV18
TGTGCCAGCTCACCGTCCAGGGTCGATGAGCAGTTCTTC
CASSPSRVDEQFF
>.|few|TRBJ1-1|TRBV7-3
TGTGCCAGCAGCTTTAGCGGGTTGAACACTGAAGCTTTCTTT
CASSFSGLNTEAFF
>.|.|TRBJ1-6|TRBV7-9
TGTGCCAGCAGCTTAGACAGGGATTCACCCCTCCACTTT
CASSLDRDSPLHF
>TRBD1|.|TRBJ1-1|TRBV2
TGTGCCAGCAGTGAAGTACATCCCGACAGGGAGAGGACTGAAGCTTTCTTT
CASSEVHPDRERTEAFF
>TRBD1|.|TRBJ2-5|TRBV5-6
TGTGCCAGCAGCTCCGTAGACAGGGACCAAGAGACCCAGTACTTC
CASSSVDRDQETQYF
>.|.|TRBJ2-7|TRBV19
TGTGCCAGTAGCAGCCAGGGGGGATACGAGCAGTACTTC
CASSSQGGYEQYF
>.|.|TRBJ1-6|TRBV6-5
TGTGCCAGCAGATTACTAGGAGCGAATTCACCCCTCCACTTT
CASRLLGANSPLHF
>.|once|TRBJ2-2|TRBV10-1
TGCGCCAGCAGTGGTACGGCAGGGTTCACCGGGGAGCTGTTTTTT
CASSGTAGFTGELFF
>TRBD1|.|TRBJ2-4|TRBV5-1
TGCGCCAGCAGCGAAAGGACAGGGGGGAACATTCAGTACTTC
CASSERTGGNIQYF
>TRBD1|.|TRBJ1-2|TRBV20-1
TGCAGTGCTGGGGACAGGGGAACGATCACCTTC
CSAGDRGTITF
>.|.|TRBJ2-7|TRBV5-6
TGTGCCAGCAGCTTGGGTCAGTTCGAGCAGTACTTC
CASSLGQFEQYF
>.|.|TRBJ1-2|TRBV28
TGTGCCAGCACGGGGGTTAACTATGGCTACACCTTC
CASTGVNYGYTF
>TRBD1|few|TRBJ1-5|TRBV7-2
TGTGCCAGCACTTCGACAGGGTTCAATCAGCCCCAGCATTTT
CASTSTGFNQPQHF
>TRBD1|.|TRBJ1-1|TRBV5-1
TGCGCCAGCAGCTCAAGGACAGGGATGAACACTGAAGCTTTCTTT
CASSSRTGMNTEAFF
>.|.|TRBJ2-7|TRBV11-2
TGTGCCAGCAGCTCCTATAGCTCCTACGAGCAGTACTTC
CASSSYSSYEQYF
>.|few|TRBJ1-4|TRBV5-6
TGTGCCAGCAGCTTGAGGGGGTCTAATGAAAAACTGTTTTTT
CASSLRGSNEKLFF
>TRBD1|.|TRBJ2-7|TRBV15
TGTGCCACCAGCACCCCTGGCGGAGACAGGGCCTACGAGCAGTACTTC
CATSTPGGDRAYEQYF
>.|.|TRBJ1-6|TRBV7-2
TGTGCCAGCAGCTTAGGGGAGGGCTCACCCCTCCACTTT
CASSLGEGSPLHF
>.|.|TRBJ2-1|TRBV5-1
TGCGCCAGCAAGAGGCTAGCGCTCGCCAATGAGCAGTTCTTC
CASKRLALANEQFF
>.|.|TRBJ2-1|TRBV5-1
TGCGCCAGCAGGCCCGTGACAGCTCTTACCTACAATGAGCAGTTCTTC
CASRPVTALTYNEQFF
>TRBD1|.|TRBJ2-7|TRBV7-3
TGTGCCAGCAGCTCCTCGGACAGGGGAGGGATCCACGAGCAGTACTTC
CASSSSDRGGIHEQYF
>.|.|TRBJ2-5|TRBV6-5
TGTGCCAGCAGTTACTCCTTTTCTGCGGGGGCGGAGACCCAGTACTTC
CASSYSFSAGAETQYF
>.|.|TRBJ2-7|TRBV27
TGTGCCAGCAGTTTTTGGGGGCGCGACGAGCAGTACTTC
CASSFWGRDEQYF
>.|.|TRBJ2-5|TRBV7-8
TGTGCCAGCAGCGCCTCCCGGGTCCACTCCCCCCAAGAGACCCAGTACTTC
CASSASRVHSPQETQYF
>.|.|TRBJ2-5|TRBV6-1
TGTGCCAGCAGTGCGCGGGTGGCGCAAGAGACCCAGTACTTC
CASSARVAQETQYF